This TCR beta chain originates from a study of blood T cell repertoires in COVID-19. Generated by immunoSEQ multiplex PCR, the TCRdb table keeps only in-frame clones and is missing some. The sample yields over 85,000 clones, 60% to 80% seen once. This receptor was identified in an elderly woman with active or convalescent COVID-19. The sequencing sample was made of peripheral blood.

The CDR3 DNA reads as TGTGCCAGCAGCGACCCAGGGGAGGGCACTGAAGCTTTCTTT. This encodes CASSDPGEGTEAFF. The chain employs TRBV11-2 and TRBJ1-1, with D possibly TRBD1 on 6 matching bases. The CDR3 totals 14 residues. Per the germline V gene, CDR1 is SGHAT and CDR2 is FQNNGV. Between the trimmed V and J ends, which lost 5 bases and 4 bases, there was a span of 14 bases. Looking up the rest from reference TRBV11-2 and TRBJ1-1 gives the full variable domain: EAGVAQSPRYKIIEKRQSVAFWCNPISGHATLYWYQQILGQGPKLLIQFQNNGVVDDSQLPKDRFSAERLKGVDSTLKIQPAKLEDSAVYLCASSDPGEGTEAFFGQGTRLTVV.